The T cell receptor (beta chain) under discussion was sequenced for a study of cytomegalovirus exposure and HLA in healthy donors. Study-level findings and limits: Earlier analysis looked at TCR beta V segments, and most were productive about 90% or about 30% of the time.

The primer mix had 60 Vbeta and 13 Jbeta primers. Libraries were prepared by immunoSEQ multiplex PCR; TCRdb keeps only in-frame clonotypes and omits some of them. The table has about 160,000 clones, about 80% seen once; the top ten hold roughly 1.2%. As concerns this clone: The antigen is undetermined.

Healthy donors of bone marrow made up the group. V lost 10 bases, J lost 6 bases, and 5 bases stayed unmatched. The CDR3 has 11 residues. The germline CDR1 and CDR2 sequences are KGHSH and LQKENI. The chain has TRBV18 and TRBJ1-2; 7 nucleotides agree with TRBD1. The source of this sequence is a woman aged 50 to 60 in good health and CMV-seronegative. Source material: PBMCs. The CDR3 DNA follows: TGTGCCACCGGGACAGAAGATGGCTACACCTTC. Its translation: CATGTEDGYTF.